Presented here are 27 T cell receptor beta chains from one specimen sequenced in a study of regulatory T cells in long-lasting Graves disease. Sample time point: newly diagnosed GD, antithyroid drugs for less than 3 months. Scientists built the TCR library using RNA that was extracted from PBMCs. TCR beta libraries were built with iRepertoire HTBI primers and Arm-PCR of CDR3 regions. TCRdb recomputed calls from the multiplex PCR reads with MiXCR, one row per CDR3 protein. The data contain 350,000 to 550,000 distinct CDR3 sequences, 15% of them singletons. This sample also appeared in a second study, on T cells in Graves' hyperthyroidism and ophthalmopathy.

Sequences were derived from peripheral blood mononuclear cells (PBMCs), sampled at new diagnosis, from a patient treated with antithyroid drugs. These receptors all come from a woman in her twenties or thirties with Graves disease.

There are many counts of this clonotype. J is TRBJ2-5 and V is TRBV29-1; 10 nucleotides align to TRBD1. Trimming took 5 bases from V and 4 from J; bases not matched to a gene: 4. This CDR3 is 13 amino acids long. Germline CDR1 and CDR2: SQVTM and ANQGSEA. CDR3 nucleotide sequence: TGCAGCGTTTGTGACAGGGGGCGAGAGACCCAGTACTTC. It specifies CSVCDRGRETQYF.

Notes on this clonotype: This sequence may be a read error, since a much larger clone differs from it by one base. The J gene is TRBJ1-2, the V gene TRBV18, with TRBD1 matching over 7 bases. The J segment lost 4 bases and the V segment lost 8 bases, leaving 7 bases of the junction unmatched. There are 13 residues in the CDR3. From germline, CDR1 is KGHSH and CDR2 LQKENI. Here the CDR3 reads CASPLGTAYGYTF. In DNA form, the CDR3 reads TGTGCCAGCCCACTCGGGACAGCCTATGGCTACACCTTC.

This clonotype was detected ten times or more. The gene calls are TRBV20-1 and TRBJ2-7, with D maybe TRBD1 (5 bases). This CDR3 has 16 amino acids. The germline V and J ends were trimmed by 3 bases and 1 base, with 19 bases remaining between them. Germline CDR1 and CDR2: DFQATT and SNEGSKA (reference sequence). The CDR3 reads CSARSPDSIKSYEQYF. The CDR3 nucleotides read TGCAGTGCTAGGAGTCCCGACAGTATTAAATCCTACGAGCAGTACTTC.

This clonotype was counted a few times. The V and J genes are TRBV27 and TRBJ1-2; D gene unclear. V shed 0 bases and J shed 6 bases, with 8 bases lying between them. Germline V lookup: CDR1 MNHEY, CDR2 SMNVEV (reference sequence). The CDR3 has 13 residues. The CDR3 nucleotides are TGTGCCAGCAGTTTATCGTTTGGGGATGGCTACACCTTC. Translating it yields CASSLSFGDGYTF.

Concerning this clonotype itself: A much larger clone differs by one base, so this may be a read error. The rearrangement links TRBV6-1 to TRBJ2-7; 9 bases agree with TRBD1. Germline assignment: CDR1 MNHNS and CDR2 SASEGT. This CDR3 spans 16 amino acids. This CDR3 is CPSSPKPGQGSYEQYF. CDR3 nucleotide sequence: TGTCCCAGCAGCCCTAAACCGGGACAGGGCTCCTACGAGCAGTACTTC.

V is TRBV10-3 and J is TRBJ2-3, with 8 bases matching TRBD2. The ends lost 3 bases at V and 14 bases at J; junction bases unmatched: 10. The germline CDR1 and CDR2 sequences are ENHRY and SYGVKD. The CDR3 contains 13 residues. CDR3 sequence: CAISEGTSVLGYF. The CDR3, as DNA: TGTGCCATCAGTGAAGGGACTAGTGTCCTCGGGTATTTT.

This clonotype was picked up many times. CDR3 nucleotides: TGTGCCAGCAGTTCCTCCTCGTACACTGAAGCTTTCTTT. It specifies CASSSSSYTEAFF. The V gene is TRBV6-2 or TRBV6-3, the J gene TRBJ1-1; D not certain. CDR3 length: 13 amino acids. CDR1 and CDR2 (germline): MNHEY, SVGEGT. Trimming removed 4 bases at V and 3 bases at J, with 9 bases between.

This clonotype was seen repeatedly, ten times or more. The V call is TRBV28, the J call TRBJ2-1; D is unresolved. V was trimmed by 7 bases and J by 5 bases, leaving 9 bases between them. Germline values: CDR1 MDHEN, CDR2 SYDVKM. The CDR3 covers 12 residues. The CDR3 nucleotides are TGTGCCAGCACCATGGCCCACAATGAGCAGTTCTTC. Protein: CASTMAHNEQFF.

The sample holds many counts of this clonotype. This chain joins TRBV28 and TRBJ2-5; no reliable D call. Germline CDR1 reads MDHEN; CDR2 reads SYDVKM. The CDR3 sequence is 10 residues long. The V and J ends lost 7 bases and 5 bases respectively, with 5 bases between them. In nucleotides, the CDR3 is TGTGCCAGCAAGGCTGAGACCCAGTACTTC. Translating gives CASKAETQYF. Using reference TRBV28 and TRBJ2-5 for the parts outside the CDR3, the full variable domain is DVKVTQSSRYLVKRTGEKVFLECVQDMDHENMFWYRQDPGLGLRLIYFSYDVKMKEKGDIPEGYSVSREKKERFSLILESASTNQTSMYLCASKAETQYFGPGTRLLVL.

This clonotype was picked up many times. The genes are TRBV30 and TRBJ2-1; weak D call: TRBD2 (5 bases). This CDR3 spans 13 amino acids. CDR1 is GTSNPN and CDR2 is SVGIG in the germline V gene (reference sequence). The V and J ends lost 0 bases and 14 bases respectively, with 17 bases between them. In nucleotides, the CDR3 is TGTGCCTGGAGTGTAACGAGGGCCCCATTGGAGTTCTTC. It yields the protein CAWSVTRAPLEFF.

This clonotype has a count of ten or more. The chain joins TRBV24-1 to TRBJ2-2, with D possibly being TRBD1 (6 bases). Trimming shortened V by 7 bases and J by 5 bases, and 13 bases separated the two germline ends. Germline CDR1 and CDR2: KGHDR and SFDVKD. The CDR3 runs to 14 residues. The DNA of the CDR3 is TGTGCCACCAGAACAGGGTTAGAAACCGGGGAGCTGTTTTTT. Protein product: CATRTGLETGELFF.

This clonotype showed up just a few times. V gene TRBV13 combines with J gene TRBJ2-3, with 7 positions matching TRBD1. Germline loops: CDR1 PRHDT, CDR2 FYEKMQ (reference sequence). Trimming removed 5 bases from V and 4 bases from J; junction bases left unmatched: 15. This CDR3 contains 17 residues. The CDR3 nucleotides are TGTGCCAGCAGCCCAACCCCTACAGGGGCCTTTTCAGATACGCAGTATTTT. It translates to CASSPTPTGAFSDTQYF. The full variable domain, rest sourced from reference TRBV13 and TRBJ2-3, is AAGVIQSPRHLIKEKRETATLKCYPIPRHDTVYWYQQGPGQDPQFLISFYEKMQSDKGSIPDRFSAQQFSDYHSELNMSSLELGDSALYFCASSPTPTGAFSDTQYFGPGTRLTVL.

The chain joins TRBV7-3 to TRBJ2-1, with 11 positions matching TRBD2. After removal of 1 base from V and 3 bases from J, the junction contained 8 bases not matched to a gene. Germline CDR1 is SGHTA and CDR2 is FQGTGA. The length of the CDR3 is 18 residues. The CDR3 bases are TGTGCCAGCAGCTTAATAGCGGGAGGGCCGGCCGGCTACAATGAGCAGTTCTTC. Protein sequence: CASSLIAGGPAGYNEQFF.

Many counts were recorded for this clonotype. The V call is TRBV19, the J call TRBJ2-5; TRBD1 matches 8 bases. The V gene end was trimmed by 5 bases and the J gene end by 4 bases; junction bases not matched to a gene: 3. Germline-derived CDR1 and CDR2 are LNHDA and SQIVND (reference sequence). The length of the CDR3 is 13 residues. CDR3 in amino acids: CASSGQGRETQYF. The CDR3 DNA reads as TGTGCCAGTAGTGGACAGGGTCGAGAGACCCAGTACTTC.

This clonotype was counted many times. The chain combines TRBV12-3 or TRBV12-4 with TRBJ2-1, with D perhaps matching TRBD2 (6 bases). This CDR3 is 13 amino acids long. V was clipped by 5 bases and J by 10 bases, with 15 bases between them. This chain's CDR3 is CASSSGRRREQFF. The CDR3 nucleotides are TGTGCCAGCAGTAGTGGGAGGCGGAGAGAGCAGTTCTTC.

This clonotype was counted many times. This rearrangement joins TRBV13 to TRBJ1-4; unclear D gene. The V and J ends lost 7 bases and 8 bases respectively, with 11 bases between them. This CDR3 spans 12 amino acids. From germline, CDR1 is PRHDT and CDR2 FYEKMQ (reference sequence). Here the CDR3 DNA reads TGTGCCAGCAACCGCGATCGGGAAAAACTGTTTTTT. It specifies CASNRDREKLFF.

There are a few counts of this clonotype. The gene calls are TRBV7-9 and TRBJ1-5; D perhaps matches TRBD1 (5 bases). The V end was cut by 4 bases, the J end by 10 bases, with 17 bases between. Germline lookup yields CDR1 SEHNR and CDR2 FQNEAQ (reference sequence). The CDR3 covers 14 residues. The CDR3 protein is CASSSNLGDQPQHF. CDR3 bases: TGTGCCAGCAGCTCGAATCTAGGGGACCAACCCCAGCATTTT.

The sample holds many counts of this clonotype. The CDR3 region has the DNA TGTGCCATGGGAGAACAGCCCCCGAATGAGCAGTTCTTC. Translating gives CAMGEQPPNEQFF. The chain carries TRBV28 and TRBJ2-1, with D possibly matching TRBD2 (5 bases). Trimming shortened V by 10 bases and J by 7 bases, and 17 bases separated the two germline ends. Looked up from germline, CDR1 is MDHEN and CDR2 is SYDVKM. The CDR3 runs to 13 residues.

This clonotype appeared a few times. The V gene is TRBV20-1, the J gene TRBJ2-7; D gene uncertain. Germline lookup yields CDR1 DFQATT and CDR2 SNEGSKA (reference sequence). Trimming stripped 6 bases from V and 2 bases from J, with 14 bases between. The CDR3 consists of 13 residues. CDR3 in DNA: TGCAGTGCCATGTCGTCGGTAGCCTACGAGCAGTACTTC. Protein: CSAMSSVAYEQYF.

The table lists this clonotype with many counts. The rearrangement joins TRBV20-1 to TRBJ2-7; tentatively, D is TRBD2 (6 bases). Germline values: CDR1 DFQATT, CDR2 SNEGSKA (reference sequence). The CDR3 runs 17 residues. Trimming took off 3 bases at V and 0 bases at J, with 21 bases between the two ends. CDR3 loop: CSARGRPFGGDSYEQYF. CDR3 DNA sequence: TGCAGTGCTAGGGGAAGACCTTTCGGGGGAGACTCCTACGAGCAGTACTTC.

This chain connects TRBV19 to TRBJ2-1; 9 bases fit TRBD2. Germline-derived CDR1 and CDR2 are LNHDA and SQIVND (reference sequence). The CDR3 extends over 13 amino acids. With 10 bases clipped from V and 6 bases from J, the junction kept 7 bases outside the gene matches. This chain's CDR3 is CATRLAGTNEQFF. The CDR3 bases are TGTGCCACTCGGCTAGCGGGAACCAATGAGCAGTTCTTC.

This clonotype was seen repeatedly, ten times or more. The J gene is TRBJ2-3, the V gene TRBV7-9; the D is unclear. The CDR3 runs 16 residues. From germline, CDR1 is SEHNR and CDR2 FQNEAQ (reference sequence). V lost 2 bases and J 0 bases, leaving 12 bases between the germline ends. DNA of the CDR3: TGTGCCAGCAGCTTAATAGGCGGCCCAAGCACAGATACGCAGTATTTT. Protein product: CASSLIGGPSTDTQYF.

V is TRBV28 and J is TRBJ2-7, with a weak D call TRBD2 (6 bases). V was cut by 5 bases and J by 0 bases, with 14 bases left in between. Germline lookup yields CDR1 MDHEN and CDR2 SYDVKM. CDR3 length equals 15 residues. In DNA, the CDR3 is TGTGCCAGCAGTATGCCATGGAGGGGCTCCTACGAGCAGTACTTC. This translates into CASSMPWRGSYEQYF.

The table lists this clonotype with a few counts. V gene TRBV15 combines with J gene TRBJ2-1; D possibly uses TRBD1 or TRBD2 (7 bases each). Trimming left V 5 bases short and J 10 bases short, with 12 bases between. In germline, CDR1 is LNHNV, CDR2 YYDKDF (reference sequence). The CDR3 loop spans 12 amino acids. The CDR3 here is CATSQGGGEQFF. Written as DNA, the CDR3 is TGTGCCACCAGCCAGGGGGGAGGGGAGCAGTTCTTC.

This clonotype was found many times. V is TRBV20-1 and J is TRBJ1-2; no clear D. The CDR3 has 11 residues. Per the germline V gene, CDR1 is DFQATT and CDR2 is SNEGSKA (reference sequence). CDR3 loop: CSSPQWYGYTF. The DNA of the CDR3 is TGCAGCTCTCCCCAATGGTATGGCTACACCTTC.

This rearrangement joins TRBV10-3 to TRBJ2-5; maybe TRBD1 (6 bases). V lost 6 bases and J 1 base, leaving 12 bases between the germline ends. Germline V lookup: CDR1 ENHRY, CDR2 SYGVKD. The CDR3 is made up of 14 amino acids. This CDR3 reads CAISPSDSQETQYF. In nucleotides, the CDR3 is TGTGCCATCAGCCCTTCGGACAGCCAAGAGACCCAGTACTTC.

This clonotype was recorded at least ten times. This chain links TRBV20-1 with TRBJ2-7; weak D call: TRBD1 (5 bases). The CDR3 has 13 residues. CDR1 DFQATT and CDR2 SNEGSKA come from the germline V gene (reference sequence). The ends were cut back, 7 bases at V and 1 base at J, with 14 bases in the middle. CDR3 bases: TGCAGTGTTCCAGGGCACCCTTCCTACGAGCAGTACTTC. Translation gives CSVPGHPSYEQYF.